This record looks at one T cell receptor beta chain sequence and its context. This sample is part of a study of OX40 agonist ivuxolimab in advanced cancers. Study overall: With a range of roughly 20 to 90, age averaged about 58 years, and roughly 80% were male.

J gave up 4 bases and V 2 bases, and 6 bases lay outside the gene matches. The CDR3 totals 15 residues. Germline V gene lookup returns CDR1 SGHTA and CDR2 FQGNSA. Here immunoSEQ multiplex PCR was the method, and the copy in TCRdb shows in-frame clones only, minus some. The table has about 38,000 clones, around 80% seen once; the top ten hold less than 25%. The source is an adult with an advanced solid tumor such as melanoma, head and neck, liver or kidney cancer. The sequencing used CD4+ or CD8+ T cells sorted from blood, collected in a trial of the OX40 agonist ivuxolimab. This sequence joins TRBV7-2 and TRBJ2-7; TRBD1 matches at 9 bases. Here the CDR3 reads CASSLSGTGTYEQYF. CDR3 bases: TGTGCCAGCAGCTTATCCGGGACAGGGACTTACGAGCAGTACTTC.